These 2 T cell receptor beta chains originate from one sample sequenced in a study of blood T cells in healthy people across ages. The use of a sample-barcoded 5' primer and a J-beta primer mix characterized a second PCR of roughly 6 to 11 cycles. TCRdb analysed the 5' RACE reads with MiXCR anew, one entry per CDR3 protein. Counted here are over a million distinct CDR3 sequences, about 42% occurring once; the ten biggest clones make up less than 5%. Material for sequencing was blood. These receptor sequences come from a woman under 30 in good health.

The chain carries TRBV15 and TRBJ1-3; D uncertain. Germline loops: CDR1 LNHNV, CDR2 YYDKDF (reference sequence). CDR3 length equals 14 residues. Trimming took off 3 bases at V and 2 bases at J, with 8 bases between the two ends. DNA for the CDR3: TGTGCCACCAGCAGCGCGGCGGCTGGAAACACCATATATTTT. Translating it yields CATSSAAAGNTIYF.

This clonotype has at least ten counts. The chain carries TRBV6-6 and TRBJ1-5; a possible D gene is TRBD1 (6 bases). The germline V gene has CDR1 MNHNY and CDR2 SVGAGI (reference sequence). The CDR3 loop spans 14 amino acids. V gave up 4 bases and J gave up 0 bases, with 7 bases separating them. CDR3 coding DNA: TGTGCCAGCAGTTGGACAGATAGCAATCAGCCCCAGCATTTT. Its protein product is CASSWTDSNQPQHF.